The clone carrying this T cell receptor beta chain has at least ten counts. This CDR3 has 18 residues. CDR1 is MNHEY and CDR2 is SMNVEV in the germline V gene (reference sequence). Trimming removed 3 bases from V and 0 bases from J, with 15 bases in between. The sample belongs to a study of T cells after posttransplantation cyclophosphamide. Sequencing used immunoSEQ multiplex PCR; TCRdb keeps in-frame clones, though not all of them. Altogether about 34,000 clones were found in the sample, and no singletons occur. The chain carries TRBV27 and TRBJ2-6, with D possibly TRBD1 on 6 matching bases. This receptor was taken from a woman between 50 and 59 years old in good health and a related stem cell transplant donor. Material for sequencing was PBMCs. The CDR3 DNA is TGTGCCAGCAGTTTTAGCAGGGGAATACGCTCTGGGGCCAACGTCCTGACTTTC. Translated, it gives CASSFSRGIRSGANVLTF.